A single T cell receptor beta chain is shown here with its context. The antigen is unknown. This CDR3 contains 14 residues. V dropped 4 bases and J dropped 4; count of bases not matched to a gene: 5. Germline V gives CDR1 SGHNT, CDR2 YYREEE (reference sequence). This record belongs to a study of T cell responses to AZD1222 COVID-19 vaccine. General observations from the study: Recipients of two AZD1222 doses showed rising Spike-specific TCR breadth and depth. Spike was spanned by vaccine-associated CD4 TCRs, which were dominant at 160-218 and 743-854.

Only in-frame clones appear in the TCRdb table, and some are missing; sequencing was by immunoSEQ multiplex PCR. The sample shows 150,000 to 200,000 clones, 92% of them seen only once. This receptor was taken from an adult in good health. The sequencing used peripheral blood, collected on day 0 of AZD1222 vaccination. The chain employs TRBV5-4 and TRBJ2-5; 9 positions agree with TRBD2. CDR3 amino acids: CASSPSGTGETQYF. The CDR3 region has the DNA TGTGCCAGCAGCCCTAGCGGGACGGGAGAGACCCAGTACTTC.